The 24 T cell receptor beta chains listed next were all sequenced from one sample in a study of cytomegalovirus exposure and HLA in healthy donors. A multiplex PCR was run with 60 Vbeta primers and 13 Jbeta primers. Libraries were prepared by immunoSEQ multiplex PCR; TCRdb keeps only in-frame clonotypes and omits some of them. The record lists over 200,000 clones, of which the ten most abundant hold over 0.75%. What was sequenced was PBMCs. The receptors originated from a woman aged 25 to 39 in good health and CMV-seropositive.

This rearrangement joins TRBV4-3 to TRBJ2-2; 14 nucleotides line up with TRBD2. Trimming took 9 bases from V and 1 from J; bases not matched to a gene: 4. This CDR3 spans 16 amino acids. From germline, CDR1 is LGHNA and CDR2 YSLEER. The CDR3 loop reads CASTGLAGVNTGELFF. Written as DNA, the CDR3 is TGCGCCAGTACGGGACTAGCGGGAGTGAACACCGGGGAGCTGTTTTTT.

This chain joins TRBV2 and TRBJ2-5; perhaps TRBD1 as D (6 bases). The J call is in doubt because the DNA end fits TRBJ2-7 better. The CDR3 consists of 12 residues. Germline CDR1 reads SNHLY; CDR2 reads FYNNEI. DNA of the CDR3: TGTGCCAGCAGCCTACAGGGTTACGAGCAGTACTTC. Translating it yields CASSLQGYEQYF.

This rearrangement joins TRBV7-9 to TRBJ2-3; 7 bases agree with TRBD2. Germline V CDR1 and CDR2: SEHNR, FQNEAQ (reference sequence). V shed 8 bases, J shed 5 bases, and the junction held 10 bases outside the gene matches. The length of the CDR3 is 14 residues. The CDR3 sequence is CASSKPGLRDTQYF. Written as DNA, the CDR3 is TGTGCCAGCTCAAAACCGGGACTACGAGATACGCAGTATTTT.

This chain joins TRBV5-4 and TRBJ1-4; possibly TRBD1 for D (5 bases). Germline loops: CDR1 SGHNT, CDR2 YYREEE (reference sequence). CDR3 length equals 16 residues. Trimming shortened V by 1 base and J by 8 bases, and 18 bases separated the two germline ends. The CDR3 protein is CASSLRSTPRGEKLFF. Written as DNA, the CDR3 is TGTGCCAGCAGCTTGCGGTCGACCCCTAGGGGCGAAAAACTGTTTTTT.

The rearrangement uses TRBV2 and TRBJ2-2, with D possibly TRBD1 on 5 matching bases. The CDR3 has 13 residues. The germline CDR1 and CDR2 sequences are SNHLY and FYNNEI. Trimming pared 3 bases from V and 4 bases from J, leaving 6 bases between. The CDR3 DNA sequence: TGTGCCAGCAGTGACAGGGCCACCGGGGAGCTGTTTTTT. This encodes CASSDRATGELFF. Using reference TRBV2 and TRBJ2-2 for the parts outside the CDR3, the full variable domain is EPEVTQTPSHQVTQMGQEVILRCVPISNHLYFYWYRQILGQKVEFLVSFYNNEISEKSEIFDDQFSVERPDGSNFTLKIRSTKLEDSAMYFCASSDRATGELFFGEGSRLTVL.

This chain connects TRBV28 to TRBJ2-5; D call uncertain. Gene TRBJ2-7 matches the end of the DNA better, so the J call may be wrong. CDR1 and CDR2 from the germline V gene are MDHEN and SYDVKM. The CDR3 is made up of 14 amino acids. The CDR3 protein is CASSFESVAYEQYF. CDR3 nucleotide sequence: TGTGCCAGCAGTTTTGAGTCGGTCGCCTACGAGCAGTACTTC.

This chain joins TRBV30 and TRBJ2-5; TRBD1 aligns across 7 bases. The CDR3 is 14 residues long. The V segment lost 1 base and the J segment 5 bases; nucleotides outside the gene matches: 7. Per germline, CDR1 GTSNPN and CDR2 SVGIG (reference sequence). CDR3 amino acids: CAWSGPPRGETQYF. DNA of the CDR3: TGTGCCTGGAGTGGACCCCCCAGGGGGGAGACCCAGTACTTC.

The V gene is TRBV2, the J gene TRBJ2-6; the D gene is possibly TRBD2 (6 bases). Trimming cost V 2 bases and J 1 base, with 15 bases left between them. In germline, CDR1 is SNHLY, CDR2 FYNNEI. The CDR3 covers 18 residues. CDR3 bases: TGTGCCAGCAGTGAACTGGGAGGAGGTCCTTCTGGGGCCAACGTCCTGACTTTC. Encoded protein: CASSELGGGPSGANVLTF.

J is TRBJ1-1 and V is TRBV28, with TRBD1 matching 8 bases. This CDR3 is 13 amino acids long. The V and J ends lost 8 bases and 4 bases, in that order; junction bases with no gene match: 6. Germline V CDR1 and CDR2: MDHEN, SYDVKM. CDR3 DNA: TGTGCCAGCCAACCCGGACAGGGCACTGAAGCTTTCTTT. Protein product: CASQPGQGTEAFF.

The CDR3 loop is CASSPPSGTTGSPLHF. CDR3 in DNA: TGTGCCAGCAGCCCCCCTTCCGGGACAACTGGTTCACCCCTCCACTTT. The chain is built from TRBV7-9 and TRBJ1-6; a possible D gene is TRBD1 (6 bases). The CDR3 has 16 residues. The V and J ends lost 5 bases and 9 bases respectively, with 20 bases between them. Germline-derived CDR1 and CDR2 are SEHNR and FQNEAQ (reference sequence).

The chain joins TRBV18 to TRBJ1-1, with 9 positions matching TRBD1. Germline trimming cut 3 bases from V and 3 bases from J; bases unmatched to any gene: 8. Germline V gene sequence: CDR1 KGHSH, CDR2 LQKENI. The CDR3 is made up of 16 amino acids. DNA for the CDR3: TGTGCCAGCTCACCTCGGACAGGGGTAGGTTACACTGAAGCTTTCTTT. Encoded protein: CASSPRTGVGYTEAFF. The whole variable domain, remainder taken from reference TRBV18 and TRBJ1-1, is NAGVMQNPRHLVRRRGQEARLRCSPMKGHSHVYWYRQLPEEGLKFMVYLQKENIIDESGMPKERFSAEFPKEGPSILRIQQVVRGDSAAYFCASSPRTGVGYTEAFFGQGTRLTVV.

The rearrangement joins TRBV10-2 to TRBJ2-1, with 10 bases lining up with TRBD2. Germline loops: CDR1 WSHSY, CDR2 SAAADI. V dropped 6 bases and J dropped 0; count of bases not matched to a gene: 2. The CDR3 length is 15 residues. For the CDR3, the DNA is TGCGCCAGCAGGGCTAGCGGGGGCTCCTACAATGAGCAGTTCTTC. Its protein product is CASRASGGSYNEQFF.

J is TRBJ2-1 and V is TRBV5-1; no definite D call. This CDR3 region has 13 residues. The V gene lost 0 bases and the J gene lost 3 bases, with 4 bases spanning the gap. Germline CDR1 and CDR2: SGHRS and YFSETQ. DNA of the CDR3: TGCGCCAGCAGCTTGGTTAGCTACAATGAGCAGTTCTTC. It yields the protein CASSLVSYNEQFF.

This chain connects TRBV15 to TRBJ2-1; no clear D. There are 13 residues in the CDR3. CDR1 and CDR2 (germline): LNHNV, YYDKDF (reference sequence). Trimming took off 10 bases at V and 1 base at J, with 11 bases between the two ends. The CDR3 sequence: CASTAASYNEQFF. The CDR3 nucleotides read TGTGCCAGTACGGCGGCTTCCTACAATGAGCAGTTCTTC.

The chain combines TRBV7-2 with TRBJ2-2; D is perhaps TRBD2 (6 bases). CDR1 SGHTA and CDR2 FQGNSA come from the germline V gene. CDR3 length: 15 residues. The V and J ends lost 5 bases and 6 bases respectively, with 16 bases between them. The CDR3 loop reads CASSRLLAKAGELFF. The CDR3 DNA sequence: TGTGCCAGCAGCCGACTTCTAGCGAAGGCCGGGGAGCTGTTTTTT.

CDR3 sequence: CASRQDFKNIQYF. Written as DNA, the CDR3 is TGTGCCAGCCGACAGGATTTCAAAAACATTCAGTACTTC. This chain connects TRBV6-5 to TRBJ2-4; D is possibly TRBD1 (6 bases). The CDR3 is made up of 13 amino acids. V gave up 8 bases and J gave up 3 bases, with 11 bases separating them. CDR1 MNHEY and CDR2 SVGAGI come from the germline V gene.

The chain employs TRBV5-4 and TRBJ2-3, with 11 bases fitting TRBD2. The J segment lost 4 bases and the V segment lost 4 bases, leaving 8 bases of the junction unmatched. CDR3 size: 16 residues. Per the germline V gene, CDR1 is SGHNT and CDR2 is YYREEE (reference sequence). The CDR3 DNA follows: TGTGCCAGCAGCGAAGCTAGCGGGGGGTATGCAGATACGCAGTATTTT. As protein: CASSEASGGYADTQYF.

The chain is built from TRBV7-9 and TRBJ2-2, with 14 positions matching TRBD2. This CDR3 comprises 15 residues. Losses at the gene ends were 5 bases for V and 9 bases for J; bases not matched to a gene: 5. CDR1 and CDR2 (germline): SEHNR, FQNEAQ (reference sequence). CDR3 in DNA: TGTGCCAGCAGCCGGACTAGCGGGGGGTCCAGGGAGCTGTTTTTT. Translating gives CASSRTSGGSRELFF.

In DNA, the CDR3 is TGCGCCAGCAGCCAAGTTGTCGGCAGGGCGCAGAACACTGAAGCTTTCTTT. Translated: CASSQVVGRAQNTEAFF. This chain joins TRBV4-3 and TRBJ1-1, with D tentatively TRBD1 (5 bases). V was pared by 1 base and J by 1 base, with 16 bases between. CDR3 length: 17 residues. The germline gives CDR1 LGHNA, CDR2 YSLEER.

This rearrangement joins TRBV29-1 to TRBJ1-2; D possibly corresponds to TRBD1 (6 bases). V dropped 1 base and J dropped 8 bases, with 17 bases sitting between them. This CDR3 region has 14 residues. Germline V CDR1 and CDR2: SQVTM, ANQGSEA. This chain's CDR3 is CSVEGRQGSRGYTF. CDR3 sequence (DNA): TGCAGCGTTGAAGGAAGGCAGGGGAGTAGGGGCTACACCTTC.

The chain uses TRBV7-9 and TRBJ2-3; D is possibly TRBD1 (6 bases). CDR1 SEHNR and CDR2 FQNEAQ come from the germline V gene (reference sequence). V was cut by 3 bases and J by 4 bases, with 14 bases left in between. There are 15 residues in the CDR3. CDR3 region: CASSFTGNRPDTQYF. The CDR3 region has the DNA TGTGCCAGCAGCTTTACAGGGAATCGACCAGATACGCAGTATTTT.

The genes are TRBV7-8 and TRBJ1-2; the D is unclear. The germline V and J ends were trimmed by 7 bases and 1 base, with 13 bases remaining between them. The CDR3 totals 14 residues. Looked up from germline, CDR1 is SGHVS and CDR2 is FQNEAQ. The CDR3 protein is CASTNWPSNYGYTF. The CDR3 DNA sequence: TGTGCCAGCACCAATTGGCCCAGTAACTATGGCTACACCTTC.

The chain couples TRBV7-8 to TRBJ1-5; TRBD1 agrees at 10 bases. The length of the CDR3 is 15 residues. The germline V gene encodes CDR1 SGHVS and CDR2 FQNEAQ. Germline trimming cut 3 bases from V and 6 bases from J; bases unmatched to any gene: 5. CDR3 loop: CASSFRDRGSQPQHF. The CDR3 DNA reads TGTGCCAGCAGCTTTCGGGACAGGGGTAGTCAGCCCCAGCATTTT.

The genes are TRBV27 and TRBJ2-5; TRBD1 agrees at 9 bases. Germline assignment: CDR1 MNHEY and CDR2 SMNVEV (reference sequence). The CDR3 is made up of 14 amino acids. Unmatched junction bases numbered 2, after V lost 2 bases and J lost 4 bases. In DNA, the CDR3 is TGTGCCAGCAGTTTAGAGACAGGGGGAGAGACCCAGTACTTC. Translating it yields CASSLETGGETQYF.